These T cell receptor beta chains were read from a single sample in a study of T cell clonotyping in hematopoietic cell transplantation. Repertoires were generated with immunoSEQ multiplex PCR, while TCRdb's copy carries only in-frame clones and drops some. This table has about 29,000 clones, about 90% appearing once. The sample was PBMCs, taken 100 days after allogeneic stem cell transplant. These TCRs come from a female patient in her fifties or sixties who had an allogeneic stem cell transplant from a related donor, so the T cells may come from the graft donor. Some clones in this sample may be carry-over from other donors' samples. CDR3s include the opening cysteine and the closing phenylalanine or tryptophan. A D gene is named only where the DNA matches it firmly.

j_call v_call d_call cdr3_nt cdr3_aa
TRBJ2-7 TRBV7-9 NA TGTGCCAGCAGCTTGTTCGCAGGGGCCTTCTACGAGCAGTACTTC CASSLFAGAFYEQYF
TRBJ1-6 TRBV28 NA TGTGCCAGCAGTTTGGGTCTCAATAATTCACCCCTCCACTTT CASSLGLNNSPLHF
TRBJ2-1 TRBV5-1 NA TGCGCCAGCAGCTGGACCCTCGAGAATGAGCAGTTCTTC CASSWTLENEQFF
TRBJ1-1 TRBV5-6 NA TGTGCCAGCAGCCCTGCAGGGAACCTGAACACTGAAGCTTTCTTT CASSPAGNLNTEAFF
TRBJ2-5 TRBV2 NA TGTGCCAGCAGTCCAACAGGGGAGGATGGGACCCAGTACTTC CASSPTGEDGTQYF
TRBJ2-5 TRBV2 NA TGTGCCTGTCTAGGGGGGGAGACCCAGTACTTC CACLGGETQYF
TRBJ2-3 TRBV14 NA TGTGCCAGCAGCCGTCTGTGGGATACGCAGTATTTT CASSRLWDTQYF
TRBJ2-7 TRBV7-2 NA TGTGCCAGCAGCTTAGCTTCGGCGTTCTCCTACGAGCAGTACTTC CASSLASAFSYEQYF
TRBJ2-7 TRBV10-3 TRBD1 TGTGCCATCAGTGAGGACGGGACAGCCTCCTACGAGCAGTACTTC CAISEDGTASYEQYF
TRBJ1-2 TRBV9 TRBD1 TGTGCCAGCAGCGCTGGACAGGTCTATGGCTACACCTTC CASSAGQVYGYTF
TRBJ1-4 TRBV2 NA TGTGCCAGCCTTAGGGACGGGGGTAGTGAAAAACTGTTTTTT CASLRDGGSEKLFF
TRBJ2-3 TRBV7-3 NA TGTGCCAGCAGCCCGATGGATTCAGATACGCAGTATTTT CASSPMDSDTQYF
TRBJ2-7 TRBV6-5 NA TGTGCCAGCAGTTCCAGGGCGAGCTACGAGCAGTACTTC CASSSRASYEQYF
TRBJ2-7 TRBV6-1 TRBD1 TGTGCCAGCAGAGCGACAGGGGTTTACGAGCAGTACTTC CASRATGVYEQYF
TRBJ1-5 TRBV6-1 NA TGTGCCAGCGTCAGCTGGACAGAAATAGGTCAGCCCCAGCATTTT CASVSWTEIGQPQHF
TRBJ2-7 TRBV6-5 NA TGTGCCAGCAGTCAGGGGATTGGGGAGCAGTACTTC CASSQGIGEQYF
TRBJ1-5 TRBV29-1 NA TGCAGCGTTGGACCCCGACAGGACGACCAGCCCCAGCATTTT CSVGPRQDDQPQHF
TRBJ1-2 TRBV18 NA TGTGCCAGCTCAAACTCCGGGGGAGATGGCTACACCTTC CASSNSGGDGYTF
TRBJ1-1 TRBV7-2 NA TGTGCCAGCAGCAGATCCGCCGACAGGAACACTGAAGCTTTCTTT CASSRSADRNTEAFF
TRBJ1-6 TRBV30 NA TGTGCCTGGAGTGGGGGTTCACCCCTCCACTTT CAWSGGSPLHF
TRBJ1-2 TRBV10-3 NA TGTGCCATCGGCCGGGATCCTATGGGGTATGGCTACACCTTC CAIGRDPMGYGYTF
TRBJ1-2 TRBV7-2 NA TGTGCCAGCAGCCTCCGGACGCATGGCTACACCTTC CASSLRTHGYTF
TRBJ1-5 TRBV2 NA TGTGCCAGCAGTGAACCCTCCGGTAGCAATCAGCCCCAGCATTTT CASSEPSGSNQPQHF
TRBJ2-7 TRBV4-1 TRBD2 TGCGCCAGCAGCCAAGATCAATGGGGCGGGGGGTACGAGCAGTACTTC CASSQDQWGGGYEQYF
TRBJ1-2 TRBV6-1 TRBD1 TGTGCCAGCAGTGAGGGTCCGAGACAGGGGGCTCGAGGCTACACCTTC CASSEGPRQGARGYTF
TRBJ2-7 TRBV9 TRBD1 TGTGCCAGCAGCGTAGCGGGACAGGGATACGAGCAGTACTTC CASSVAGQGYEQYF
TRBJ2-7 TRBV6-5 TRBD2 TGTGCCAGCAGTCAACTAGCGGGGGGCGGTTACGAGCAGTACTTC CASSQLAGGGYEQYF
TRBJ2-7 TRBV6-1 NA TGTGCCAGCAGCTCCACAGAGCAGTACTTC CASSSTEQYF